This entry lists 30 T cell receptor beta chains sequenced from one sample in a study of blood T cell repertoires in COVID-19. Profiled with immunoSEQ multiplex PCR; TCRdb holds only in-frame clones, not every one. The sample lists 150,000 to 200,000 clones, about four fifths occurring once. Sequencing input: peripheral blood. The receptors shown here come from a woman aged 60 to 75 with COVID-19, enrolled during active disease.

This clone was seen a handful of times. This sequence joins TRBV6-5 and TRBJ2-7; 11 bases are a match to TRBD2. J was trimmed by 0 bases and V by 7 bases; bases with no gene match: 5. This CDR3 spans 15 amino acids. CDR1 and CDR2 from the germline V gene are MNHEY and SVGAGI. The CDR3 DNA reads as TGTGCCAGCACCCCTAGCGGGAGGTACTCCTACGAGCAGTACTTC. This encodes CASTPSGRYSYEQYF.

The genes are TRBV28 and TRBJ2-6, with TRBD2 identical over 11 bases. The trim removed 3 bases at V and 0 bases at J, leaving 4 bases unmatched. This CDR3 is 18 amino acids long. Germline loops: CDR1 MDHEN, CDR2 SYDVKM. The CDR3 is CASSLATSGTSGANVLTF. CDR3 coding DNA: TGTGCCAGCAGTTTGGCGACTAGCGGGACCTCTGGGGCCAACGTCCTGACTTTC. The whole variable domain, remainder taken from reference TRBV28 and TRBJ2-6, is DVKVTQSSRYLVKRTGEKVFLECVQDMDHENMFWYRQDPGLGLRLIYFSYDVKMKEKGDIPEGYSVSREKKERFSLILESASTNQTSMYLCASSLATSGTSGANVLTFGAGSRLTVL.

The CDR3 DNA follows: TGTGCCACCAGCGAGGGACTAGCGGGAGTTTCCTACGAGCAGTACTTC. Translating it yields CATSEGLAGVSYEQYF. The J gene is TRBJ2-7, the V gene TRBV15, with 14 bases identical to TRBD2. V was pared by 5 bases and J by 1 base, with 4 bases of the junction left unmatched. This CDR3 region has 16 residues. CDR1 and CDR2 from the germline V gene are LNHNV and YYDKDF (reference sequence). The full variable domain, rest sourced from reference TRBV15 and TRBJ2-7, is DAMVIQNPRYQVTQFGKPVTLSCSQTLNHNVMYWYQQKSSQAPKLLFHYYDKDFNNEADTPDNFQSRRPNTSFCFLDIRSPGLGDTAMYLCATSEGLAGVSYEQYFGPGTRLTVT.

The chain joins TRBV5-6 to TRBJ1-3, with D hard to call. Germline V lookup: CDR1 SGHDT, CDR2 YYEEEE. V lost 2 bases, J lost 5 bases, and 14 bases lay in between. The CDR3 consists of 15 residues. The CDR3 DNA reads as TGTGCCAGCAGCTTAGCAGAGACTTCCAGAAACACCATATATTTT. As protein: CASSLAETSRNTIYF.

Only a few counts were recorded for this clone. The chain joins TRBV29-1 to TRBJ1-2; 7 bases are shared with TRBD1. The V segment lost 7 bases and the J segment 0 bases; nucleotides outside the gene matches: 8. Germline-derived CDR1 and CDR2 are SQVTM and ANQGSEA. This CDR3 has 14 residues. CDR3 DNA: TGCAGCGCAACAGGGGCCCTAGCTAACTATGGCTACACCTTC. Amino acids: CSATGALANYGYTF. The variable domain in full, completed from reference TRBV29-1 and TRBJ1-2, reads SAVISQKPSRDICQRGTSLTIQCQVDSQVTMMFWYRQQPGQSLTLIATANQGSEATYESGFVIDKFPISRPNLTFSTLTVSNMSPEDSSIYLCSATGALANYGYTFGSGTRLTVV.

This chain links TRBV2 with TRBJ2-3; a weak D match, TRBD2 (6 bases). V lost 4 bases and J lost 0, with 11 bases in between. The CDR3 is 15 residues long. Germline V gives CDR1 SNHLY, CDR2 FYNNEI. The DNA of the CDR3 is TGTGCCAGCAGTGGTAGCGGTTCTAGCACAGATACGCAGTATTTT. It translates to CASSGSGSSTDTQYF.

J is TRBJ2-2 and V is TRBV11-2, with TRBD2 matching over 7 bases. J lost 4 bases, V lost 3 bases, and 8 bases had no gene match. The CDR3 has 16 residues. Germline loops: CDR1 SGHAT, CDR2 FQNNGV. Written as DNA, the CDR3 is TGTGCCAGCAGCTTGCACGGGAGGCTCCCCACCGGGGAGCTGTTTTTT. It translates to CASSLHGRLPTGELFF. The full variable domain, with the rest looked up from reference TRBV11-2 and TRBJ2-2, is EAGVAQSPRYKIIEKRQSVAFWCNPISGHATLYWYQQILGQGPKLLIQFQNNGVVDDSQLPKDRFSAERLKGVDSTLKIQPAKLEDSAVYLCASSLHGRLPTGELFFGEGSRLTVL.

The chain joins TRBV12-3 or TRBV12-4 to TRBJ2-7; possibly TRBD1 for D (6 bases). The V end lost 5 bases, the J end lost 5 bases, and 10 bases lay between the germline ends. CDR3 length: 12 residues. The CDR3 region has the DNA TGTGCCAGCAGTCTGAACAGGGACGAGCAGTACTTC. Protein sequence: CASSLNRDEQYF.

This chain connects TRBV27 to TRBJ1-1, with TRBD1 identical over 9 bases. The CDR3 is 15 amino acids. J gave up 8 bases and V 5 bases, and 12 bases lay outside the gene matches. Germline CDR1 is MNHEY and CDR2 is SMNVEV (reference sequence). CDR3 amino acids: CASSLRQGGYSEAFF. CDR3 nucleotides: TGTGCCAGCAGTCTGCGACAGGGGGGCTATTCCGAAGCTTTCTTT.

This chain joins TRBV12-3 or TRBV12-4 and TRBJ1-6; a weak D match, TRBD1 (5 bases). This CDR3 has 13 residues. V lost 6 bases and J lost 7, with 10 bases in between. The chain's CDR3 is CASSYYRNSPLHF. The CDR3, as DNA: TGTGCCAGCAGCTATTACAGGAATTCACCCCTCCACTTT.

V usage is TRBV3-1 (or the pseudogene TRBV3-2) and J usage is TRBJ1-2; D remains ambiguous. Germline-derived CDR1 and CDR2 are LGHDT and YNNKEL (reference sequence). Deletions cut 4 bases from V and 7 bases from J, with 16 bases between. The CDR3 is 14 residues long. The CDR3 spells CASSRLNGPPGYTF. Written as DNA, the CDR3 is TGTGCCAGCAGCCGTCTCAATGGGCCGCCTGGCTACACCTTC.

This clone was counted at least ten times. J is TRBJ1-6 and V is TRBV27; no clear D. Germline CDR1 MNHEY, CDR2 SMNVEV (reference sequence). This CDR3 has 13 residues. Trimming shortened V by 4 bases and J by 7 bases, and 8 bases separated the two germline ends. CDR3 coding DNA: TGTGCCAGCAGTTCCCGGTTAAATTCACCCCTCCACTTT. Translated, it gives CASSSRLNSPLHF.

This rearrangement joins TRBV6-1 to TRBJ2-2; 7 nucleotides agree with TRBD1. Per the germline V gene, CDR1 is MNHNS and CDR2 is SASEGT. The J segment lost 9 bases and the V segment lost 3 bases, leaving 19 bases of the junction unmatched. CDR3 length equals 18 residues. The CDR3 nucleotides are TGTGCCAGCAGTGATGTGGGCGTAGGGGGCAAACTCGGCAGGGAGCTGTTTTTT. Protein sequence: CASSDVGVGGKLGRELFF.

The chain links TRBV11-2 to TRBJ1-4; 11 nucleotides align to TRBD1. Unmatched junction bases numbered 10, after V lost 3 bases and J lost 7 bases. The CDR3 sequence is 17 residues long. Looked up from germline, CDR1 is SGHAT and CDR2 is FQNNGV. The CDR3 protein is CASSLSTPGQGGEKLFF. In DNA form, the CDR3 reads TGTGCCAGCAGCTTGTCCACTCCGGGACAGGGGGGTGAAAAACTGTTTTTT.

The chain carries TRBV29-1 and TRBJ2-2, with D tentatively TRBD2 (6 bases). The CDR3 covers 12 residues. The V gene lost 7 bases and the J gene lost 8 bases, with 14 bases spanning the gap. Germline CDR1 SQVTM, CDR2 ANQGSEA. In DNA, the CDR3 is TGCAGCGGGGGACTTTTTTCAGGGGAGCTGTTTTTT. This gives the protein CSGGLFSGELFF.

The chain carries TRBV28 and TRBJ2-1; 8 nucleotides match TRBD1. From germline, CDR1 is MDHEN and CDR2 SYDVKM. This CDR3 region has 14 residues. Trimming took 5 bases from V and 4 from J; bases not matched to a gene: 4. The CDR3 here is CASSPRTGYNEQFF. The CDR3, as DNA: TGTGCCAGCAGTCCACGGACAGGGTACAATGAGCAGTTCTTC.

J is TRBJ2-1 and V is TRBV5-1; D unclear. The CDR3 covers 14 residues. The ends were cut back, 0 bases at V and 4 bases at J, with 8 bases in the middle. CDR1 SGHRS and CDR2 YFSETQ come from the germline V gene. The CDR3 loop is CASSLALEYNEQFF. In nucleotides, the CDR3 is TGCGCCAGCAGCTTGGCCCTGGAGTACAATGAGCAGTTCTTC.

The chain recombines TRBV4-1 with TRBJ1-4, with TRBD1 as a possible D gene (5 bases). Trimming stripped 1 base from V and 5 bases from J, with 11 bases between. Germline-derived CDR1 and CDR2 are MGHRA and YSYEKL. The CDR3 length is 15 residues. Written as DNA, the CDR3 is TGCGCCAGCAGCCAAGCCGGGGGAAGGAATGAAAAACTGTTTTTT. It codes for CASSQAGGRNEKLFF.

V and J are TRBV27 and TRBJ2-6; D is unclear. Trimming pared 0 bases from V and 3 bases from J, leaving 6 bases between. CDR1 MNHEY and CDR2 SMNVEV come from the germline V gene (reference sequence). This CDR3 contains 15 residues. The chain's CDR3 is CASSLSRLGANVLTF. The CDR3 DNA sequence: TGTGCCAGCAGTTTATCGCGACTTGGGGCCAACGTCCTGACTTTC.

This chain connects TRBV13 to TRBJ2-2, with 8 bases that match TRBD1. The CDR3 loop spans 17 amino acids. From germline, CDR1 is PRHDT and CDR2 FYEKMQ (reference sequence). Unmatched junction bases numbered 10, after V lost 2 bases and J lost 5 bases. The CDR3 reads CASSLLWTGWKTGELFF. The CDR3 DNA follows: TGTGCCAGCAGCTTACTGTGGACAGGGTGGAAGACCGGGGAGCTGTTTTTT.

The chain links TRBV7-9 to TRBJ2-1, with a weak D call TRBD1 (6 bases). CDR1 is SEHNR and CDR2 is FQNEAQ in the germline V gene (reference sequence). The CDR3 length is 15 residues. The V end was cut by 3 bases, the J end by 7 bases, with 16 bases between. The CDR3 nucleotides are TGTGCCAGCAGCTTCCCTAGGGGGATGAAAAATGAGCAGTTCTTC. This codes for CASSFPRGMKNEQFF.

V and J are TRBV2 and TRBJ2-7, with a tentative D call TRBD1 (6 bases). From germline, CDR1 is SNHLY and CDR2 FYNNEI. This CDR3 is 14 amino acids long. V was shortened by 4 bases and J by 0 bases, with 10 bases between the two germline ends. The CDR3 coding sequence is TGTGCCAGCAGTGCGCAGGGGCCCTCCTACGAGCAGTACTTC. Translating it yields CASSAQGPSYEQYF.

The chain links TRBV13 to TRBJ2-3, with TRBD2 as a possible D gene (5 bases). V lost 0 bases and J lost 5, with 12 bases in between. The germline V gene encodes CDR1 PRHDT and CDR2 FYEKMQ (reference sequence). There are 15 residues in the CDR3. The CDR3 protein is CASSLGGFGIDTQYF. The CDR3, as DNA: TGTGCCAGCAGCTTAGGGGGATTCGGGATAGATACGCAGTATTTT.

This chain connects TRBV5-1 to TRBJ2-3, with D possibly TRBD2 on 5 matching bases. The germline gives CDR1 SGHRS, CDR2 YFSETQ. The CDR3 is made up of 15 amino acids. V lost 4 bases, J lost 3 bases, and 15 bases lay in between. Here the CDR3 DNA reads TGCGCCAGCAGCCCCCAACAGCGGCTAACAGATACGCAGTATTTT. It specifies CASSPQQRLTDTQYF.

The chain couples TRBV2 to TRBJ2-1; D is perhaps TRBD2 (5 bases). V lost 3 bases and J lost 6, with 12 bases in between. CDR3 length: 14 residues. The germline V gene has CDR1 SNHLY and CDR2 FYNNEI. The CDR3 here is CASSERLAPNEQFF. The CDR3 region has the DNA TGTGCCAGCAGTGAGCGGCTAGCACCCAATGAGCAGTTCTTC.

The chain is built from TRBV9 and TRBJ1-1, with TRBD1 matching over 7 bases. CDR1 and CDR2 from the germline V gene are SGDLS and YYNGEE. CDR3 size: 14 residues. With 0 bases clipped from V and 6 bases from J, the junction kept 5 bases outside the gene matches. The CDR3 coding sequence is TGTGCCAGCAGCGTAGTTACAGGGGACCCTGAAGCTTTCTTT. This codes for CASSVVTGDPEAFF. Full variable domain (rest looked up from reference TRBV9 and TRBJ1-1): DSGVTQTPKHLITATGQRVTLRCSPRSGDLSVYWYQQSLDQGLQFLIQYYNGEERAKGNILERFSAQQFPDLHSELNLSSLELGDSALYFCASSVVTGDPEAFFGQGTRLTVV.

This rearrangement joins TRBV11-2 to TRBJ2-7; 7 positions agree with TRBD1. The CDR3 loop spans 14 amino acids. CDR1 is SGHAT, CDR2 FQNNGV, per germline. The ends lost 2 bases at V and 10 bases at J; junction bases unmatched: 11. This chain's CDR3 is CASSLQGVVFEQYF. In DNA form, the CDR3 reads TGTGCCAGCAGCTTACAGGGGGTCGTATTTGAACAGTACTTC.

This clone was observed a few times. This chain connects TRBV6-1 to TRBJ1-2; no clear D gene. Germline loops: CDR1 MNHNS, CDR2 SASEGT. V dropped 0 bases and J dropped 4 bases, with 9 bases sitting between them. The CDR3 runs 14 residues. CDR3 sequence (DNA): TGTGCCAGCAGTGAAGCCGGGGTACCCTATGGCTACACCTTC. Its translation: CASSEAGVPYGYTF.

The gene calls are TRBV19 and TRBJ1-1, with a tentative D call TRBD1 (5 bases). Trimming left V 7 bases short and J 4 bases short, with 19 bases between. Germline values: CDR1 LNHDA, CDR2 SQIVND (reference sequence). The CDR3 has 15 amino acids. The CDR3 DNA sequence: TGTGCCAGTAAATCCCCCGGGGGGTTCGGCACTGAAGCTTTCTTT. This codes for CASKSPGGFGTEAFF.

The CDR3 nucleotides read TGCGCCAGCAGACCGGACAGGTCCTATGGCTACACCTTC. It codes for CASRPDRSYGYTF. The gene calls are TRBV5-1 and TRBJ1-2, with 7 nucleotides matching TRBD1. Germline V gene lookup returns CDR1 SGHRS and CDR2 YFSETQ. With V trimmed by 5 bases and J by 4 bases, 5 bases remained unmatched. This CDR3 spans 13 amino acids.